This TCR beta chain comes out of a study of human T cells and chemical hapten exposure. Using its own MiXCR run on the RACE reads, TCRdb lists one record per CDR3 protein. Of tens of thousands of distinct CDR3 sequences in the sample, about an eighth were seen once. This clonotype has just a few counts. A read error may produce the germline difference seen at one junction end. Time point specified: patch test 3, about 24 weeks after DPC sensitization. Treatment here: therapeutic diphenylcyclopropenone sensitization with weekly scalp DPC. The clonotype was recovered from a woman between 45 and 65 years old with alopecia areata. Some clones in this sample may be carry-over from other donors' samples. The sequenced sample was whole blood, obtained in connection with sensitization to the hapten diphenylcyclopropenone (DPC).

The CDR3 nucleotides read TGTGCCAGCAGCCAAGCAGCAGTAGCCCAAAACATTCAGTACTTC. Protein sequence: CASSQAAVAQNIQYF. The genes are TRBV3-1 and TRBJ2-4; no clear D gene. This CDR3 spans 15 amino acids. Germline V gene data show CDR1 as LGHDT and CDR2 as YNNKEL (reference sequence).